The rows below give T cell receptor beta chains drawn from one sample of a study of blood T cell repertoires in COVID-19. Clones were sequenced by immunoSEQ multiplex PCR, and TCRdb holds only the in-frame ones, with some missing. The table has 45,000 to 70,000 clones, more than 75% seen once. The sequencing sample was made of peripheral blood. These receptors all stem from a man aged 60-69 years with acute or convalescent COVID-19. Each CDR3 is given with its conserved first and last residue. D genes are given only for firm matches. Some rows have no size entry. The others give once, few or many, or a class for an expanded clone.

DNA,CDR3,size,J,length,V,D
TGTGCCTGGAATCCGTCCGGGACAGGGGTTCAGCCCCAGCATTTT,CAWNPSGTGVQPQHF,-,TRBJ1-5,15,TRBV30,TRBD1
TGTGCCAGCAGCTTCCTACCAGCGACGGAAAACTATGGCTACACCTTC,CASSFLPATENYGYTF,-,TRBJ1-2,16,TRBV7-2,-
TGTGCCAGTAGTATCCAAACCTTCGGGGGGGCGGACACGCAGTATTTT,CASSIQTFGGADTQYF,medium-sized,TRBJ2-3,16,TRBV19,TRBD2
TGTGCCAGCACTAGGCCCGCAGATACGCAGTATTTT,CASTRPADTQYF,-,TRBJ2-3,12,TRBV2,-
TGTGCCAGCAGCTTCGGGGACTCCTACAATGAGCAGTTCTTC,CASSFGDSYNEQFF,-,TRBJ2-1,14,TRBV5-4,-
TGTGCCAGCAGTTACTACAGCGGAGGAGGCGAGCAGTACTTC,CASSYYSGGGEQYF,-,TRBJ2-7,14,TRBV6-5,-
TGTGCCAGCAGTTTACGACAGGGGGAAATGAACACTGAAGCTTTCTTT,CASSLRQGEMNTEAFF,-,TRBJ1-1,16,TRBV7-8,TRBD1
TGCGCCAGCAGCGTGGTAGGTGGGGGGAGACACACTGAAGCTTTCTTT,CASSVVGGGRHTEAFF,-,TRBJ1-1,16,TRBV5-1,-
TGTGCCAGCAGAATAGCGGGGGGGCGGTACAATGAGCAGTTCTTC,CASRIAGGRYNEQFF,few,TRBJ2-1,15,TRBV11-2,TRBD2
TGTGCCAGCAGCGCCCTGGGCCCCAATCAGCCCCAGCATTTT,CASSALGPNQPQHF,few,TRBJ1-5,14,TRBV7-9,-
TGTGCCCCCCCAGGAAACACCGGGGAGCTGTTTTTT,CAPPGNTGELFF,many,TRBJ2-2,12,TRBV7-9,-
TGTGCCAGCAGCTTAACTGGTGGTGTTTCTGAAGCTTTCTTT,CASSLTGGVSEAFF,few,TRBJ1-1,14,TRBV7-9,-
TGTGCCACCAGTGATCCCAACCAAGAGACCCAGTACTTC,CATSDPNQETQYF,once,TRBJ2-5,13,TRBV24-1,-
TGTGCCAGCAGCGGAACTAGCGGGGTGAGCACAGATACGCAGTATTTT,CASSGTSGVSTDTQYF,-,TRBJ2-3,16,TRBV9,TRBD2
TGTGCCAGCAGCTTAATTGGTGGCAGTTCGAATGGAGCTTTCTTT,CASSLIGGSSNGAFF,-,TRBJ1-1,15,TRBV7-9,-
TGTGCCAGCAGTTCAAGACTCTCTGGGGCCAACGTCCTGACTTTC,CASSSRLSGANVLTF,-,TRBJ2-6,15,TRBV2,-
TGTGCCAGCTCGCCCCTTGGGCGAGAGACCCAGTACTTC,CASSPLGRETQYF,-,TRBJ2-5,13,TRBV5-6,-
TGCAGCGCGGGGGACGACAGTGAAGCTTTCTTT,CSAGDDSEAFF,-,TRBJ1-1,11,TRBV29-1,-
TGTGCCAGCAGTTCCCCAGCGGAAACTAGCACAGATACGCAGTATTTT,CASSSPAETSTDTQYF,-,TRBJ2-3,16,TRBV28,-
TGTGCCAGCAGTTTACCCTACAGGGTTGAGCAGTACTTC,CASSLPYRVEQYF,-,TRBJ2-7,13,TRBV28,-
TGCGCCAGCAGCTTGGCGTTGACAGGGGGCCAAGAGACCCAGTACTTC,CASSLALTGGQETQYF,-,TRBJ2-5,16,TRBV5-1,TRBD1
TGTGCCAGCAGTCCCCCATCAGGACTAGCGGGGAGACAATCTCACAATGAGCAGTTCTTC,CASSPPSGLAGRQSHNEQFF,-,TRBJ2-1,20,TRBV27,TRBD2
TGTGCCAGCAGCCATACTAGCGCGTCCTACAATGAGCAGTTCTTC,CASSHTSASYNEQFF,-,TRBJ2-1,15,TRBV7-3,TRBD2
TGTGCCAGCAGCTTACAATCCTACGAGCAGTACTTC,CASSLQSYEQYF,-,TRBJ2-7,12,TRBV7-9,-
TGTGCCAGCAGCCCCCAGACTAGCGGGGGCACCGGGGAGCTGTTTTTT,CASSPQTSGGTGELFF,-,TRBJ2-2,16,TRBV7-6,TRBD2
TGTGCCAGCAGTGTGGACATCTCATACAATCAGCCCCAGCATTTT,CASSVDISYNQPQHF,-,TRBJ1-5,15,TRBV6-2/TRBV6-3,-
TGCAGTGCAAGTGCCCCGGCCGGGGGGTATGGCTACACCTTC,CSASAPAGGYGYTF,-,TRBJ1-2,14,TRBV20-1,-
TGTGCCAGCAGTTACGAGGGCCTAAACTATGGCTACACCTTC,CASSYEGLNYGYTF,-,TRBJ1-2,14,TRBV6-5,-
TGTGCCAGCAGCTTGGGGGCGGGGGTAAGCACAGATACGCAGTATTTT,CASSLGAGVSTDTQYF,-,TRBJ2-3,16,TRBV5-4,TRBD2
TGTGCCAGCAGTTACTCAGCAGGCTATGGCTACACCTTC,CASSYSAGYGYTF,once,TRBJ1-2,13,TRBV6-5,-
TGTGCCAGCACCCCCCTAGCGGGGGGGCCAGATACGCAGTATTTT,CASTPLAGGPDTQYF,-,TRBJ2-3,15,TRBV3-1/TRBV3-2,TRBD2
TGTGCCAGCTCATCGGAACTACAGGGAATTGGGGCCAACGTCCTGACTTTC,CASSSELQGIGANVLTF,-,TRBJ2-6,17,TRBV18,-
TGTGCCAGCAGCTTCTGGGGGCTGAGCACAGATACGCAGTATTTT,CASSFWGLSTDTQYF,-,TRBJ2-3,15,TRBV7-2,-
TGTGCCAGCAGCTTTTCCTCCCTGGATACGCAGTATTTT,CASSFSSLDTQYF,-,TRBJ2-3,13,TRBV11-3,-
TGTGCCATCAAGGGACAGGAGAACTATGGCTACACCTTC,CAIKGQENYGYTF,-,TRBJ1-2,13,TRBV10-3,TRBD1
TGTGCCAGCAGCCCAATAGCGGGCGCCTACGAGCAGTACTTC,CASSPIAGAYEQYF,few,TRBJ2-7,14,TRBV11-2,TRBD2
TGTGCCAGCAGCCAAGATCCAGGGGCTGGCTATGGCTACACCTTC,CASSQDPGAGYGYTF,-,TRBJ1-2,15,TRBV14,-
TGTGCCAGCAGCCCCAGGGGTATACTAGCGGGGGCGGGTACGCAGTATTTT,CASSPRGILAGAGTQYF,-,TRBJ2-3,17,TRBV5-4,TRBD2
TGTGCCAGCAGCCGCGAAGGACGTTTAGGGACAGGACGAAAGTATTTT,CASSREGRLGTGRKYF,-,TRBJ2-3,16,TRBV14,TRBD1
TGTGCCAGCAGCCAAGTAGTTTCAGATACGCAGTATTTT,CASSQVVSDTQYF,-,TRBJ2-3,13,TRBV3-1/TRBV3-2,-
TGTGCCTGGAGTAAGGACAGTCGGCCCCAGCATTTT,CAWSKDSRPQHF,-,TRBJ1-5,12,TRBV30,-
TGTGCCAGCAGCGTAGGTGGCGGCTACAATGAGCAGTTCTTC,CASSVGGGYNEQFF,-,TRBJ2-1,14,TRBV9,-
TGTGCCAGCAGCGTAGCAGGTAGCGGATACAATGAGCAGTTCTTC,CASSVAGSGYNEQFF,-,TRBJ2-1,15,TRBV9,-
TGTGCCAGCAGAACGGGACTCCAAGGAGGTGAAAAACTGTTTTTT,CASRTGLQGGEKLFF,-,TRBJ1-4,15,TRBV6-6,-
TGTGCCAGCAGCTTAGGTAGCGTCCAAGAGACCCAGTACTTC,CASSLGSVQETQYF,once,TRBJ2-5,14,TRBV5-6,-